The subject of this entry is one TCR beta chain. The CDR3 is 14 amino acids. In germline, CDR1 is SGHTA, CDR2 FQGNSA. Trimming removed 4 bases from V and 2 bases from J, with 9 bases in between. These data belong to a study of control samples from healthy donors and cancer patients. Sequencing was performed with immunoSEQ multiplex PCR; in TCRdb, only in-frame clones are kept and a portion is missing. The data hold 200,000 to 250,000 clones, with just under 95% observed a single time. V usage is TRBV7-2 and J usage is TRBJ1-5, with D unclear. Sequencing input: blood. The clonotype was recovered from a man aged 45-60 years in good health. CDR3 nucleotides: TGTGCCAGCAGCTCTGACGGAGGCAATCAGCCCCAGCATTTT. This sequence encodes CASSSDGGNQPQHF. Variable domain in full (rest from reference TRBV7-2 and TRBJ1-5): GAGVSQSPSNKVTEKGKDVELRCDPISGHTALYWYRQSLGQGLEFLIYFQGNSAPDKSGLPSDRFSAERTGGSVSTLTIQRTQQEDSAVYLCASSSDGGNQPQHFGDGTRLSIL.